Listed here are 29 T cell receptor beta chains from one sample, sequenced in a study of blood T cell repertoires in COVID-19. Assay: immunoSEQ multiplex PCR; the TCRdb copy retains only in-frame clones and omits some. The sample contains roughly 300,000 clones, 92% of which appear only once. Sample: PBMCs or T cells enriched from blood (not recorded which). The origin of the receptors is a woman aged 25-40 years who had recovered from COVID-19.

The V gene is TRBV10-3, the J gene TRBJ2-1, with 11 nucleotides matching TRBD2. From germline, CDR1 is ENHRY and CDR2 SYGVKD. V was pared by 0 bases and J by 2 bases, with 3 bases of the junction left unmatched. The CDR3 covers 17 residues. Written as DNA, the CDR3 is TGTGCCATCAGTGAGTCGGGGACTAGCGGTCCCTACAATGAGCAGTTCTTC. This codes for CAISESGTSGPYNEQFF.

CDR3 DNA: TGCGCCAGCAGCAAACTAGGGAGCTCCTACGAGCAGTACTTC. Its translation: CASSKLGSSYEQYF. This chain connects TRBV4-3 to TRBJ2-7, with D possibly being TRBD2 (5 bases). The length of the CDR3 is 14 residues. Germline V CDR1 and CDR2: LGHNA, YSLEER. V lost 5 bases and J 0 bases, leaving 11 bases between the germline ends.

The rearrangement joins TRBV10-3 to TRBJ2-7; a possible D gene is TRBD2 (5 bases). Trimming pared 0 bases from V and 8 bases from J, leaving 14 bases between. This CDR3 has 14 amino acids. Per germline, CDR1 ENHRY and CDR2 SYGVKD. This CDR3 reads CAISESVDWRKQYF. CDR3 DNA: TGTGCCATCAGTGAGTCCGTGGACTGGAGGAAGCAGTACTTC.

This clone has a handful of counts. V is TRBV9 and J is TRBJ2-5; 8 bases fit TRBD2. In germline, CDR1 is SGDLS, CDR2 YYNGEE. This CDR3 is built from 14 residues. Trimming at V came to 2 bases and at J to 4 bases, leaving 4 bases not matched to a gene. The CDR3 region has the DNA TGTGCCAGCAGCGTGACGGGGGGGCCAGAGACCCAGTACTTC. It codes for CASSVTGGPETQYF. Together with reference TRBV9 and TRBJ2-5, the CDR3 gives the full variable domain: DSGVTQTPKHLITATGQRVTLRCSPRSGDLSVYWYQQSLDQGLQFLIQYYNGEERAKGNILERFSAQQFPDLHSELNLSSLELGDSALYFCASSVTGGPETQYFGPGTRLLVL.

This rearrangement joins TRBV7-3 to TRBJ2-1; 11 bases fit TRBD2. Germline trimming cut 5 bases from V and 1 base from J; bases unmatched to any gene: 10. The CDR3 consists of 18 residues. Germline loops: CDR1 SGHTA, CDR2 FQGTGA. The CDR3 loop reads CASSPWASGGPSYNEQFF. In DNA form, the CDR3 reads TGTGCCAGCAGCCCATGGGCTAGCGGGGGGCCTTCCTACAATGAGCAGTTCTTC.

The V call is TRBV6-5, the J call TRBJ1-1, with D perhaps TRBD1 (6 bases). Deletions cut 11 bases from V and 7 bases from J, with 26 bases between. The CDR3 totals 15 residues. Germline V gene data show CDR1 as MNHEY and CDR2 as SVGAGI. The DNA of the CDR3 is TGTGCCCGGGGGGCGAGGGGCTCAAGAAGCGATGAAGCTTTCTTT. Its protein is CARGARGSRSDEAFF.

V and J are TRBV2 and TRBJ2-2, with TRBD1 matching 8 bases. CDR3 size: 15 residues. The germline CDR1 and CDR2 sequences are SNHLY and FYNNEI. The junction had 8 bases not matched to a gene; V was cut back by 5 bases and J by 6 bases. The CDR3 DNA follows: TGTGCCAGCAGTCTTGACAGGGGAAGATCCGGGGAGCTGTTTTTT. Its protein is CASSLDRGRSGELFF.

J is TRBJ1-5 and V is TRBV7-4; D may be TRBD1 (5 bases). Germline CDR1 and CDR2: SGHVT and SQSDAQ. V lost 2 bases and J lost 0, with 8 bases in between. This CDR3 is built from 15 residues. The CDR3 nucleotides are TGTGCCAGCAGCTTACCGACAGATAGCAATCAGCCCCAGCATTTT. It specifies CASSLPTDSNQPQHF. Supplemented by reference TRBV7-4 and TRBJ1-5, the full variable domain reads GAGVSQSPRYKVAKRGRDVALRCDSISGHVTLYWYRQTLGQGSEVLTYSQSDAQRDKSGRPSGRFSAERPERSVSTLKIQRTEQGDSAVYLCASSLPTDSNQPQHFGDGTRLSIL.

The chain links TRBV11-3 to TRBJ2-3; D is possibly TRBD1 (5 bases). Germline values: CDR1 SGHNT, CDR2 YENEEA. The CDR3 loop spans 15 amino acids. V dropped 0 bases and J dropped 6 bases, with 13 bases sitting between them. The CDR3 nucleotides are TGTGCCAGCAGCTTAGATGGTGCAGGGCGGGATACGCAGTATTTT. It encodes CASSLDGAGRDTQYF. The full variable domain, with the rest looked up from reference TRBV11-3 and TRBJ2-3, is EAGVVQSPRYKIIEKKQPVAFWCNPISGHNTLYWYLQNLGQGPELLIRYENEEAVDDSQLPKDRFSAERLKGVDSTLKIQPAELGDSAVYLCASSLDGAGRDTQYFGPGTRLTVL.

The chain combines TRBV10-3 with TRBJ2-7; 10 bases are a match to TRBD1. Germline trimming cut 5 bases from V and 7 bases from J; bases unmatched to any gene: 8. The germline V gene encodes CDR1 ENHRY and CDR2 SYGVKD. The CDR3 runs 14 residues. The CDR3 sequence: CAISTGTGVGEQYF. The CDR3, as DNA: TGTGCCATCAGTACCGGGACAGGGGTAGGTGAGCAGTACTTC.

J is TRBJ2-1 and V is TRBV6-6; D perhaps matches TRBD1 (5 bases). Germline CDR1 MNHNY, CDR2 SVGAGI (reference sequence). The CDR3 length is 14 residues. Trimming stripped 7 bases from V and 3 bases from J, with 13 bases between. CDR3 protein: CASTPRDSYNEQFF. CDR3 in DNA: TGTGCCAGCACTCCAAGAGACAGCTACAATGAGCAGTTCTTC.

This clone was counted once. V gene TRBV24-1 combines with J gene TRBJ2-1; D is possibly TRBD2 (6 bases). CDR1 is KGHDR, CDR2 SFDVKD, per germline. Trimming removed 4 bases at V and 3 bases at J, with 18 bases between. CDR3 length: 17 amino acids. CDR3 sequence reads: CATSDPPSGEHYNEQFF. Written as DNA, the CDR3 is TGTGCCACCAGTGACCCCCCGTCGGGAGAGCACTACAATGAGCAGTTCTTC.

The count of this clone is one. The chain joins TRBV7-2 to TRBJ1-5, with 8 positions matching TRBD1. V shed 5 bases, J shed 4 bases, and the junction held 1 base outside the gene matches. Germline V lookup: CDR1 SGHTA, CDR2 FQGNSA. The CDR3 spans 13 residues. CDR3 sequence (DNA): TGTGCCAGCAGCCGACAGGGGAATCAGCCCCAGCATTTT. As protein: CASSRQGNQPQHF.

This clone is a singleton in its sample. The J gene is TRBJ1-5, the V gene TRBV27; the D is unclear. The CDR3 length is 15 residues. CDR1 and CDR2 from the germline V gene are MNHEY and SMNVEV (reference sequence). Deletions cut 4 bases from V and 3 bases from J, with 13 bases between. The CDR3 protein is CASSSTEVPNQPQHF. In DNA, the CDR3 is TGTGCCAGCAGTTCCACAGAAGTACCCAATCAGCCCCAGCATTTT.

The genes are TRBV12-3 or TRBV12-4 and TRBJ1-5; TRBD1 is a possible D gene (6 bases). The V gene lost 8 bases and the J gene lost 7 bases, with 15 bases spanning the gap. The CDR3 loop spans 13 amino acids. CDR3 sequence reads: CASQKGGEQPQHF. CDR3 sequence (DNA): TGTGCCAGCCAAAAGGGGGGGGAACAGCCCCAGCATTTT.

This CDR3 reads CSVFVKETQYF. In DNA form, the CDR3 reads TGCAGTGTTTTCGTAAAAGAGACCCAGTACTTC. The rearrangement links TRBV20-1 to TRBJ2-5; no definite D call. This CDR3 is built from 11 residues. V gave up 7 bases and J gave up 3 bases, with 9 bases separating them. Germline V CDR1 and CDR2: DFQATT, SNEGSKA (reference sequence).

The chain uses TRBV28 and TRBJ2-7; 7 bases fit TRBD2. The CDR3 has 15 residues. From germline, CDR1 is MDHEN and CDR2 SYDVKM. V was pared by 3 bases and J by 5 bases, with 10 bases of the junction left unmatched. The CDR3 region is CASSFGAGVLDEQYF. Written as DNA, the CDR3 is TGTGCCAGCAGTTTTGGGGCGGGGGTGCTCGACGAGCAGTACTTC.

The chain carries TRBV5-4 and TRBJ1-2; 9 nucleotides agree with TRBD1. The junction had 4 bases not matched to a gene; V was cut back by 4 bases and J by 0 bases. Germline lookup yields CDR1 SGHNT and CDR2 YYREEE (reference sequence). The CDR3 is made up of 15 amino acids. CDR3 loop: CASSPRQGANYGYTF. Here the CDR3 DNA reads TGTGCCAGCAGCCCACGACAGGGGGCTAACTATGGCTACACCTTC.

The V and J genes are TRBV19 and TRBJ2-6, with D unclear. The V end was cut by 5 bases, the J end by 2 bases, with 4 bases between. CDR1 is LNHDA, CDR2 SQIVND, per germline (reference sequence). The CDR3 covers 13 residues. The CDR3 DNA is TGTGCCAGTAGTTCTGCTGGGGCCAACGTCCTGACTTTC. Amino acid sequence: CASSSAGANVLTF.

The rearrangement links TRBV28 to TRBJ1-1; 7 bases line up with TRBD1. Germline V gene data show CDR1 as MDHEN and CDR2 as SYDVKM. V trimming: 6 bases; J trimming: 6 bases; junction bases outside the gene matches: 10. CDR3 length equals 14 residues. This CDR3 reads CASSPGRGRAEAFF. The CDR3 DNA reads TGTGCCAGCAGCCCCGGTAGGGGGCGAGCTGAAGCTTTCTTT.

V usage is TRBV29-1 and J usage is TRBJ2-1, with D perhaps matching TRBD1 (6 bases). V was shortened by 3 bases and J by 6 bases, with 12 bases between the two germline ends. The CDR3 contains 13 residues. The germline CDR1 and CDR2 sequences are SQVTM and ANQGSEA. CDR3 loop: CSVDGRGFNEQFF. The CDR3 region has the DNA TGCAGCGTTGATGGCAGGGGATTCAATGAGCAGTTCTTC.

V gene TRBV4-1 combines with J gene TRBJ1-2; 9 nucleotides agree with TRBD1. This CDR3 is 15 amino acids long. Germline-derived CDR1 and CDR2 are MGHRA and YSYEKL. V was pared by 3 bases and J by 7 bases, with 9 bases of the junction left unmatched. This CDR3 is CASSHGTGKAVGYTF. The CDR3 DNA reads as TGCGCCAGCAGCCACGGGACAGGGAAGGCGGTTGGCTACACCTTC.

This sequence joins TRBV2 and TRBJ1-2; weak D call: TRBD1 (6 bases). This CDR3 is 14 amino acids long. The germline V gene encodes CDR1 SNHLY and CDR2 FYNNEI. The germline V and J ends were trimmed by 5 bases and 3 bases, with 13 bases remaining between them. CDR3 DNA: TGTGCCAGCAGTACTGCAGGGGCAGACTATGGCTACACCTTC. Protein: CASSTAGADYGYTF. The full variable domain, in which reference TRBV2 and TRBJ1-2 provide the parts outside the CDR3, is EPEVTQTPSHQVTQMGQEVILRCVPISNHLYFYWYRQILGQKVEFLVSFYNNEISEKSEIFDDQFSVERPDGSNFTLKIRSTKLEDSAMYFCASSTAGADYGYTFGSGTRLTVV.

The rearrangement links TRBV3-1 (or the pseudogene TRBV3-2) to TRBJ2-7; 8 nucleotides line up with TRBD1. Per the germline V gene, CDR1 is LGHDT and CDR2 is YNNKEL (reference sequence). CDR3 length: 14 residues. The junction had 8 bases not matched to a gene; V was cut back by 4 bases and J by 6 bases. DNA of the CDR3: TGTGCCAGCAGCCCAGGGGGCGCGGTGGGCGAGCAGTACTTC. It specifies CASSPGGAVGEQYF.

The chain is built from TRBV7-9 and TRBJ1-1; maybe TRBD1 (6 bases). V gave up 3 bases and J gave up 0 bases, with 14 bases separating them. Per the germline V gene, CDR1 is SEHNR and CDR2 is FQNEAQ (reference sequence). This CDR3 has 16 residues. The CDR3 spells CASSFSGGAVNTEAFF. The CDR3 DNA reads as TGTGCCAGCAGCTTTAGTGGGGGCGCAGTGAACACTGAAGCTTTCTTT.

The chain uses TRBV9 and TRBJ2-5, with D perhaps matching TRBD2 (5 bases). The CDR3 sequence is 14 residues long. Trimming shortened V by 0 bases and J by 10 bases, and 16 bases separated the two germline ends. Per the germline V gene, CDR1 is SGDLS and CDR2 is YYNGEE. CDR3 nucleotides: TGTGCCAGCAGCGTAGACGCATACCCGGGGAACCAGTACTTC. It is translated as CASSVDAYPGNQYF.

This rearrangement joins TRBV27 to TRBJ1-3; D not certain. The CDR3 is 14 residues long. CDR1 is MNHEY, CDR2 SMNVEV, per germline (reference sequence). Trimming took 6 bases from V and 1 from J, leaving 10 bases between them. The DNA for the CDR3 is TGTGCCAGCAGGCTTAGCGTATCTGGAAACACCATATATTTT. It codes for CASRLSVSGNTIYF.

The CDR3 protein is CASSSRDNSGANVLTF. For the CDR3, the DNA is TGTGCCAGCAGCTCCCGGGACAACTCTGGGGCCAACGTCCTGACTTTC. V is TRBV7-2 and J is TRBJ2-6; a possible D gene is TRBD1 (6 bases). Germline V lookup: CDR1 SGHTA, CDR2 FQGNSA. Trimming left V 4 bases short and J 0 bases short, with 10 bases between. There are 16 residues in the CDR3.

The chain joins TRBV5-1 to TRBJ2-1, with D possibly being TRBD2 (6 bases). The CDR3 has 14 amino acids. Germline V gene sequence: CDR1 SGHRS, CDR2 YFSETQ. The V gene lost 0 bases and the J gene lost 5 bases, with 9 bases spanning the gap. CDR3: CASSLAGGDNEQFF. As DNA, the CDR3 is TGCGCCAGCAGCTTGGCCGGAGGGGACAATGAGCAGTTCTTC.